Reported below is one T cell receptor beta chain. Its antigen remains unidentified. The data are from a study of blood T cells in healthy people across ages. A second PCR, run for about 7 to 11 cycles, used a sample-barcoded 5' primer plus a J-beta primer mix. TCRdb re-derived calls from the 5' RACE reads in MiXCR, one entry per CDR3 protein. The data contain hundreds of thousands of distinct CDR3 sequences, approximately 44% of them singletons. No fewer than 6 million PBMCs went into each sample. The germline V gene has CDR1 LGHNA and CDR2 YSLEER. Trimming took off 1 base at V and 8 bases at J, with 15 bases between the two ends. The CDR3 is made up of 15 amino acids. Findings of the study overall: There were more naive CD4+ cells and higher diversity in long-lived donors than in aged donors. While age rose, TCR beta diversity per million T cells dropped in a roughly linear way. Because sorting was not performed, PBMCs prevented conclusive naive versus antigen-experienced comparison.

The sequenced sample was blood. This TCR derives from a man aged 60-69 years in good health. The chain couples TRBV4-3 to TRBJ2-1; a possible D gene is TRBD2 (6 bases). CDR3 loop: CASSQGGAGSHEQFF. The DNA for the CDR3 is TGCGCCAGCAGCCAAGGCGGGGCGGGGTCCCATGAGCAGTTCTTC.